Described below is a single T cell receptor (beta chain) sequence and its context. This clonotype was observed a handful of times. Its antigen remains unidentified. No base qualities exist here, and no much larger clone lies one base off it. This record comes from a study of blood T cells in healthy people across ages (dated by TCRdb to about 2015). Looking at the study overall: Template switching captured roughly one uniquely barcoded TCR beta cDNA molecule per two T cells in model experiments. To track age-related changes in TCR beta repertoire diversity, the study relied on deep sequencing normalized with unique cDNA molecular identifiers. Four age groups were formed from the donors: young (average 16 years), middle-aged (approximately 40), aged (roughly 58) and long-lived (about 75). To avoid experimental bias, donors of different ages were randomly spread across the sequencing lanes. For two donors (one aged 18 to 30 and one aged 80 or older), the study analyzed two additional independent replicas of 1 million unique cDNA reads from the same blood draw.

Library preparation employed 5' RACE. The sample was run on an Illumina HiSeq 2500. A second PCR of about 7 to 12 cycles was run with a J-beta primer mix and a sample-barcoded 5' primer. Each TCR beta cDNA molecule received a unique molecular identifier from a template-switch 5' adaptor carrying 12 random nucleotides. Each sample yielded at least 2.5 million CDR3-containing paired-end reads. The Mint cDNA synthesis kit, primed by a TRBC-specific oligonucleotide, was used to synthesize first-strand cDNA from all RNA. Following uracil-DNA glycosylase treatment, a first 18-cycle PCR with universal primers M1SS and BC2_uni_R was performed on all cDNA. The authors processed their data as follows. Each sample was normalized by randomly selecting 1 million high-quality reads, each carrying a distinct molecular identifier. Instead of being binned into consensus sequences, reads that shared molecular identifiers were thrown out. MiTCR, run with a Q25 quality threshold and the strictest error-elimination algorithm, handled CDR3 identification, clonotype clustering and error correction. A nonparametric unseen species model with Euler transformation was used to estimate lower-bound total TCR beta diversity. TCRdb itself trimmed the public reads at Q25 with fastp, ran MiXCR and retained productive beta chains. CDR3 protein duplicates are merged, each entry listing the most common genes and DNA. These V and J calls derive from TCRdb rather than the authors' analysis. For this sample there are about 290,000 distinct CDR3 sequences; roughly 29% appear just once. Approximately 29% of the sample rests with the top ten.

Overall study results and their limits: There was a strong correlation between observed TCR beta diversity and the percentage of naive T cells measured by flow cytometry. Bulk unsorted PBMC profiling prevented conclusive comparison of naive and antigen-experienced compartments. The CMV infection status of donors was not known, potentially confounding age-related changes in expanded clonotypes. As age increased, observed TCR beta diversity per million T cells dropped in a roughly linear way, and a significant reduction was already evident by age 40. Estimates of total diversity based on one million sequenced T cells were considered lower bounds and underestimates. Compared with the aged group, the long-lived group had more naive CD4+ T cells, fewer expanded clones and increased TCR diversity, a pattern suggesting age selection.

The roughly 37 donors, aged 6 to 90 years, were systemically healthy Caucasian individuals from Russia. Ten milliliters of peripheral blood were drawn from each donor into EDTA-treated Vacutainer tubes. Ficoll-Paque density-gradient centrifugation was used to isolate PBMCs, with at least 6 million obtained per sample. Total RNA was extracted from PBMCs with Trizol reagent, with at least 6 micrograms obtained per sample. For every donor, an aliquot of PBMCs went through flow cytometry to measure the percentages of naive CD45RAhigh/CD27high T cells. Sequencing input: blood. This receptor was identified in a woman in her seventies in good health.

The CDR3: CASSFGPNRGETQYF. The DNA sequence is TGTGCCAGCAGCTTTGGCCCGAATCGAGGCGAGACCCAGTACTTC. The rearrangement combines TRBV7-2 with TRBJ2-5; the D gene identity is not certain. According to the germline V gene, CDR1 reads SGHTA and CDR2 reads FQGNSA. V is cut by 3 bases and J by 5 bases, and the space between the germline ends is 16 bases. The CDR3 sequence holds 15 residues, the cysteine and phenylalanine included. Only the CDR3 DNA is retained, 45 bases long and in frame from the first base.